This T cell receptor (beta chain) was identified during a study of technical replicates of blood from a handful of donors. This CDR3 region has 15 residues. Trimming stripped 1 base from V and 2 bases from J, with 11 bases between. Germline loops: CDR1 LGHNA, CDR2 YNFKEQ. This table comes from immunoSEQ multiplex PCR, and its TCRdb copy is limited to in-frame clones, with some not included. The sample shows tens of thousands of clones, 88% of them seen only once. The TCR originated in a human donor in good health. Some clones in this sample may be carry-over from other donors' samples. Sequences were obtained from PBMCs. V is TRBV4-2 and J is TRBJ1-2; TRBD1 might be the D (5 bases). Here the CDR3 DNA reads TGTGCCAGCAGCCAAGGCCCAGGGCGAAACTATGGCTACACCTTC. It encodes CASSQGPGRNYGYTF.